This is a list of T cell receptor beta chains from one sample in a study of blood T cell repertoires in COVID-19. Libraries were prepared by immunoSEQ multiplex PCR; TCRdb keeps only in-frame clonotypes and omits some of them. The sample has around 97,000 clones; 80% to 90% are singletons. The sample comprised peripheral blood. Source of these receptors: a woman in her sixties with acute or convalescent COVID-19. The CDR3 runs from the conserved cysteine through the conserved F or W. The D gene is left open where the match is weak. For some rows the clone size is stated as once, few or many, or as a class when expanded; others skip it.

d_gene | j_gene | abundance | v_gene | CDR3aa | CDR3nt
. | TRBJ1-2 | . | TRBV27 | CASSLDRYGGYTF | TGTGCCAGCAGTCTCGACAGGTACGGTGGCTACACCTTC
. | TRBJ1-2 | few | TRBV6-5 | CASRSYGYTF | TGTGCCAGCAGGTCATATGGCTACACCTTC
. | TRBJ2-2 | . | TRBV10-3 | CAISRDTQNTGELFF | TGTGCCATCAGTCGGGACACCCAGAACACCGGGGAGCTGTTTTTT
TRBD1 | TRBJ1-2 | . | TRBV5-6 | CATRDSRVWGYTF | TGTGCCACTAGGGACAGCCGCGTCTGGGGCTACACCTTC
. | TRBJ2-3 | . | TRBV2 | CASTLRGSSAADTQYF | TGTGCCAGCACTTTAAGGGGCTCGTCCGCGGCAGATACGCAGTATTTT
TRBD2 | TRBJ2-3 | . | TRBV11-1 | CASSIIAGGPSDTQYF | TGTGCCAGCAGCATAATAGCGGGAGGGCCCTCGGATACGCAGTATTTT
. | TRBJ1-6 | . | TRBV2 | CASGGPADSPLHF | TGTGCCAGCGGGGGCCCCGCCGATTCACCCCTCCACTTT
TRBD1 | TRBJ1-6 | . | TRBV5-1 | CASSLRWEGGKYNSPLHF | TGCGCCAGCAGCCTCAGGTGGGAAGGGGGCAAATATAATTCACCCCTCCACTTT
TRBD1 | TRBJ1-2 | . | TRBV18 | CASSADRGQVYTF | TGTGCCAGCTCAGCGGACAGGGGGCAAGTCTACACCTTC
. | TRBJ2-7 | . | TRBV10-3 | CAISDPFAKLYEQYF | TGTGCCATCAGTGACCCCTTTGCGAAACTTTACGAGCAGTACTTC
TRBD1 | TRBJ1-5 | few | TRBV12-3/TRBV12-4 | CASRQGGNQPQHF | TGTGCCTCCCGACAGGGCGGCAATCAGCCCCAGCATTTT
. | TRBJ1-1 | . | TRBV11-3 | CASSLGEGTVTEAFF | TGTGCCAGCAGCTTAGGTGAGGGTACGGTCACTGAAGCTTTCTTT
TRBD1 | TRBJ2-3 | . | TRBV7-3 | CASSLGGGTGGTDTQYF | TGTGCCAGCAGCCTCGGAGGAGGGACAGGGGGCACAGATACGCAGTATTTT
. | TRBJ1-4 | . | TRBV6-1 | CASSEGQANEKLFF | TGTGCCAGCAGTGAGGGTCAGGCTAATGAAAAACTGTTTTTT
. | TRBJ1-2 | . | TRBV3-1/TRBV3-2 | CASSHSGAYGYTF | TGTGCCAGCAGCCACTCAGGGGCGTATGGCTACACCTTC
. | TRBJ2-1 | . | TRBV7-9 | CASSLASSNEQFF | TGTGCCAGCAGCTTAGCTAGCTCCAATGAGCAGTTCTTC
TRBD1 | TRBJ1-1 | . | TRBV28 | CASSPPTGSLAEAFF | TGTGCCAGCAGTCCGCCGACAGGGAGCTTAGCTGAAGCTTTCTTT
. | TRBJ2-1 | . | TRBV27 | CASKMGLPSSYNEQFF | TGTGCCAGCAAGATGGGACTCCCGAGCTCCTACAATGAGCAGTTCTTC
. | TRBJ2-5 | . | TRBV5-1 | CASSTDPSQGLGETQYF | TGCGCCAGCAGCACGGACCCCTCACAGGGTTTGGGTGAGACCCAGTACTTC
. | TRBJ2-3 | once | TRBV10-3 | CAISESLPGFTDTQYF | TGTGCCATCAGTGAGTCCCTACCGGGATTCACAGATACGCAGTATTTT
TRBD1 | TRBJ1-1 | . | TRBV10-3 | CAISESGTGGTGAAFF | TGTGCCATCAGTGAGAGCGGGACAGGGGGAACTGGAGCGGCTTTCTTT
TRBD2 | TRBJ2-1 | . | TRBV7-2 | CASSQLAVEQFF | TGTGCCAGCAGTCAACTAGCGGTTGAGCAGTTCTTC
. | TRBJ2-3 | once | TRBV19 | CASSATTMGDTQYF | TGTGCCAGTAGTGCCACAACTATGGGAGATACGCAGTATTTT
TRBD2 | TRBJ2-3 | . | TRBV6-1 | CASSERASGRLADTQYF | TGTGCCAGCAGTGAAAGGGCTAGCGGGAGGTTAGCAGATACGCAGTATTTT
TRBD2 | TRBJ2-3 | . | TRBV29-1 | CSAMTSGIADTQYF | TGCAGCGCCATGACTAGCGGGATAGCAGATACGCAGTATTTT
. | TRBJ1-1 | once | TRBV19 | CASSRGQPQSEAFF | TGTGCCAGTAGTCGCGGACAGCCTCAGTCTGAAGCTTTCTTT
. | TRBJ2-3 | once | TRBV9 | CASSTIGGTDTQYF | TGTGCCAGCAGCACCATAGGGGGCACAGATACGCAGTATTTT
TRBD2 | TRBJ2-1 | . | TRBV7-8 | CASSLALGLSYNEQFF | TGTGCCAGCAGCTTAGCTTTGGGACTATCCTACAATGAGCAGTTCTTC
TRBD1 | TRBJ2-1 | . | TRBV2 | CASSSPGQGAVDNEQFF | TGTGCCAGCAGTTCCCCGGGACAGGGGGCTGTGGACAATGAGCAGTTCTTC
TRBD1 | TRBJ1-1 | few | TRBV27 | CASSSHPGGNTEAFF | TGTGCCAGCAGTTCCCACCCAGGGGGAAACACTGAAGCTTTCTTT
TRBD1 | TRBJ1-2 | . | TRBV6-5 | CASSFRGYGYTF | TGTGCCAGCAGTTTCAGGGGGTATGGCTACACCTTC
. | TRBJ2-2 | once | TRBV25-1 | CASSDVQGMTGELFF | TGTGCCAGCAGTGACGTACAGGGTATGACCGGGGAGCTGTTTTTT
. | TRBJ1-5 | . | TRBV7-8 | CASSPVRGGNQPQHF | TGTGCCAGCAGCCCGGTTCGGGGTGGGAATCAGCCCCAGCATTTT
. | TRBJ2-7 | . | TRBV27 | CASGGWTEQYF | TGTGCCAGCGGGGGGTGGACAGAGCAGTACTTC
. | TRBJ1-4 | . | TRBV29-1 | CSVEDRNKEINEKLFF | TGCAGCGTTGAAGATCGTAATAAGGAGATTAATGAAAAACTGTTTTTT
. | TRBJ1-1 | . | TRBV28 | CASSLGHRRGEAFF | TGTGCCAGCAGTTTAGGACATCGGCGGGGTGAAGCTTTCTTT
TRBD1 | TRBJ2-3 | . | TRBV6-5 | CASSSTGTGTDTQYF | TGTGCCAGCAGTTCTACCGGGACAGGGACAGATACGCAGTATTTT
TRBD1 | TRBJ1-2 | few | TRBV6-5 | CASSYSSGGYGYTF | TGTGCCAGCAGTTACTCGTCAGGGGGTTATGGCTACACCTTC
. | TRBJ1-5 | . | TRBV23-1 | CASSQDDRKGGNQPQHF | TGCGCCAGCAGTCAAGACGACAGGAAAGGCGGCAATCAGCCCCAGCATTTT
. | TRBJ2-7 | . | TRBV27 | CASSLFYGNEQYF | TGTGCCAGCAGTTTATTTTACGGGAACGAGCAGTACTTC
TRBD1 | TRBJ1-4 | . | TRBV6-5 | CASRATGQTGEKLFF | TGTGCCAGCAGGGCTACGGGACAGACTGGAGAAAAACTGTTTTTT
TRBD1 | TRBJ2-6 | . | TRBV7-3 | CASSLIGTAGANVLTF | TGTGCCAGCAGCTTAATCGGGACAGCTGGGGCCAACGTCCTGACTTTC
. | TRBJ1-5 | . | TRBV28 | CASSSGAQPQHF | TGTGCCAGCAGTTCAGGGGCCCAGCCCCAGCATTTT
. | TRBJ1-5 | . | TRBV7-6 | CASSLEPGYSNQPQHF | TGTGCCAGCAGCTTAGAGCCAGGGTATAGCAATCAGCCCCAGCATTTT
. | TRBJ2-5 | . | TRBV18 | CASRSQGSGQETQYF | TGTGCCAGCCGCAGCCAGGGATCTGGGCAAGAGACCCAGTACTTC
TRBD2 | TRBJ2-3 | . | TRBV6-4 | CASSDSGGRGGDTQYF | TGTGCCAGCAGTGACTCTGGCGGGAGAGGTGGAGATACGCAGTATTTT
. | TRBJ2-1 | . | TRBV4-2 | CASSQSSGITNNEQFF | TGTGCCAGCAGCCAATCATCCGGGATTACAAACAATGAGCAGTTCTTC
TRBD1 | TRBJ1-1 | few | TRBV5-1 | CASSWGPWMGQGRSTEAFF | TGCGCCAGCAGCTGGGGTCCTTGGATGGGACAGGGGAGGAGCACTGAAGCTTTCTTT